These 30 T cell receptor beta chains were sequenced from one sample in a study of human T cells and chemical hapten exposure. Each CDR3 protein is one row after TCRdb ran MiXCR on the RACE reads. The sample holds some 180,000 distinct CDR3 sequences; about a fifth are singletons and the top ten take 6.7%. Time point denoted: patch test 1, 2 weeks after DPC sensitization. Treatment denoted: therapeutic diphenylcyclopropenone sensitization with weekly scalp DPC. Material: whole blood, obtained in connection with sensitization to the hapten diphenylcyclopropenone (DPC). Every receptor here comes from a woman between 50 and 59 years old with alopecia areata. Some clones in this sample may be carry-over from other donors' samples.

The chain uses TRBV20-1 and TRBJ2-3; D unresolved. The CDR3 extends over 13 amino acids. With 1 base removed from V and 2 bases from J, the gap between germline ends came to 7 bases. Germline CDR1 reads DFQATT; CDR2 reads SNEGSKA (reference sequence). CDR3 protein: CSARGSLTDTQYF. In nucleotides, the CDR3 is TGCAGTGCTAGAGGATCTCTCACAGATACGCAGTATTTT.

This clonotype appeared a few times. The J gene is TRBJ1-5, the V gene TRBV7-8; no clear D. The V end was cut by 3 bases, the J end by 4 bases, with 7 bases between. CDR1 and CDR2 (germline): SGHVS, FQNEAQ. The CDR3 loop spans 13 amino acids. For the CDR3, the DNA is TGTGCCAGCAGCTTTTCCAGTAATCAGCCCCAGCATTTT. It codes for CASSFSSNQPQHF.

This clonotype was observed a few times. The J gene is TRBJ2-3, the V gene TRBV27, with 11 bases lining up with TRBD2. V lost 2 bases and J lost 5; bases outside the gene matches: 6. Germline CDR1 and CDR2: MNHEY and SMNVEV (reference sequence). This CDR3 region has 16 residues. CDR3 loop: CASSLGLAGGLDTQYF. DNA for the CDR3: TGTGCCAGCAGTTTAGGGCTAGCGGGAGGATTAGATACGCAGTATTTT.

There are a few counts of this clonotype. V and J are TRBV3-1 and TRBJ2-1, with a tentative D call TRBD2 (6 bases). The CDR3 spans 15 residues. Germline-derived CDR1 and CDR2 are LGHDT and YNNKEL (reference sequence). V was pared by 1 base and J by 2 bases, with 9 bases between. CDR3 DNA: TGTGCCAGCAGCCAAGCGTTAGCGGCCTACAATGAGCAGTTCTTC. Translation: CASSQALAAYNEQFF.

The CDR3 region has the DNA TGTGCCAGCAGCTTGGACGTGTCCGGGGAGCTGTTTTTT. It specifies CASSLDVSGELFF. The V gene is TRBV12-3 or TRBV12-4, the J gene TRBJ2-2; no clear D gene. Trimming took off 6 bases at V and 6 bases at J, with 11 bases between the two ends. The CDR3 is 13 residues long.

V usage is TRBV7-9 and J usage is TRBJ1-2, with D maybe TRBD1 (5 bases). Germline V CDR1 and CDR2: SEHNR, FQNEAQ (reference sequence). V lost 3 bases and J 0 bases, leaving 17 bases between the germline ends. This CDR3 has 17 amino acids. In DNA, the CDR3 is TGTGCCAGCAGCTTCTCCGACAGAACTACTACTAACTATGGCTACACCTTC. Translation: CASSFSDRTTTNYGYTF.

The chain has TRBV18 and TRBJ2-2, with 7 bases aligning to TRBD1. The CDR3 runs to 15 residues. V gave up 6 bases and J gave up 4 bases; unmatched junction bases: 8. Looked up from germline, CDR1 is KGHSH and CDR2 is LQKENI. This chain's CDR3 is CASSQRTGSTGELFF. The CDR3 coding sequence is TGTGCCAGCTCGCAACGGACAGGTAGCACCGGGGAGCTGTTTTTT.

The chain links TRBV7-9 to TRBJ1-4, with D uncertain. Looked up from germline, CDR1 is SEHNR and CDR2 is FQNEAQ (reference sequence). V dropped 2 bases and J dropped 12 bases, with 13 bases sitting between them. The length of the CDR3 is 13 residues. The DNA of the CDR3 is TGTGCCAGCAGCTTACAACGGCCCAATGAACTGTTTTTT. This translates into CASSLQRPNELFF.

V is TRBV2 and J is TRBJ1-5, with D uncertain. Germline CDR1 reads SNHLY; CDR2 reads FYNNEI. Trimming took 0 bases from V and 9 from J, leaving 9 bases between them. This CDR3 comprises 13 residues. CDR3 DNA sequence: TGTGCCAGCAGTGAAGCGGAGTGGGGGCCCCAGCATTTT. It translates to CASSEAEWGPQHF.

This clonotype was observed many times. V and J are TRBV29-1 and TRBJ2-7, with 10 bases fitting TRBD2. The CDR3 is 15 residues long. In germline, CDR1 is SQVTM, CDR2 ANQGSEA. The J segment lost 2 bases and the V segment lost 6 bases, leaving 10 bases of the junction unmatched. CDR3 protein: CSVESGTSEAYEQYF. CDR3 nucleotide sequence: TGCAGCGTCGAATCCGGGACTAGCGAGGCCTACGAGCAGTACTTC.

This clonotype was seen a few times. CDR3 residues: CSARGTSGNTGELFF. In DNA form, the CDR3 reads TGCAGTGCTAGAGGGACTAGCGGGAACACCGGGGAGCTGTTTTTT. J is TRBJ2-2 and V is TRBV20-1; 10 nucleotides match TRBD2. J gave up 1 base and V 1 base, and 0 bases lay outside the gene matches. CDR1 and CDR2 (germline): DFQATT, SNEGSKA (reference sequence). CDR3 size: 15 residues.

This clonotype turned up a few times. CDR3 loop: CASSPLRDGGTEAFF. CDR3 nucleotides: TGTGCCAGCTCACCCCTAAGGGACGGTGGAACTGAAGCTTTCTTT. The chain recombines TRBV18 with TRBJ1-1; a weak D match, TRBD1 (5 bases). V lost 3 bases to trimming and J lost 5 bases, with 16 bases between them. Per germline, CDR1 KGHSH and CDR2 LQKENI. The length of the CDR3 is 15 residues.

In this sample, this clonotype turned up a few times. The chain recombines TRBV20-1 with TRBJ1-4; TRBD1 matches at 7 bases. Trimming at V came to 5 bases and at J to 4 bases, leaving 4 bases not matched to a gene. The CDR3 totals 13 residues. Germline-derived CDR1 and CDR2 are DFQATT and SNEGSKA (reference sequence). The CDR3 sequence: CSAGDSYNEKLFF. The DNA for the CDR3 is TGCAGTGCTGGGGACAGTTATAATGAAAAACTGTTTTTT.

V is TRBV10-2 and J is TRBJ2-5, with D perhaps matching TRBD1 (6 bases). Deletions cut 6 bases from V and 5 bases from J, with 7 bases between. This CDR3 is 11 amino acids long. The V gene's germline CDR1 is WSHSY and CDR2 SAAADI. The chain's CDR3 is CASRDRETQYF. The CDR3 nucleotides read TGCGCCAGCAGAGACAGGGAGACCCAGTACTTC.

This clonotype was seen ten or more times. The chain uses TRBV25-1 and TRBJ2-5; D may be TRBD1 or TRBD2 (5 bases each). The CDR3 is made up of 13 amino acids. Deletions cut 5 bases from V and 5 bases from J, with 12 bases between. Germline V gene lookup returns CDR1 MGHDK and CDR2 SYGVNS. The CDR3 protein is CASSTPGTETQYF. In DNA, the CDR3 is TGTGCCAGCAGTACTCCCGGGACCGAGACCCAGTACTTC.

In regard to this clonotype: Given a much more abundant clone one base away, this may be a read error. The chain carries TRBV6-2 or TRBV6-3 and TRBJ2-3; D is uncertain. Germline loops: CDR1 MNHEY, CDR2 SVGEGT. The CDR3 length is 16 residues. Trimming took off 5 bases at V and 0 bases at J, with 15 bases between the two ends. The chain's CDR3 is CASSAGFEASTDTQYF. CDR3 coding DNA: TGTGCCAGCAGTGCCGGATTTGAGGCTAGCACAGATACGCAGTATTTT.

This clonotype showed up just a few times. The rearrangement joins TRBV10-3 to TRBJ1-5; no reliable D call. CDR3 size: 12 residues. The ends were cut back, 10 bases at V and 5 bases at J, with 12 bases in the middle. Germline CDR1 is ENHRY and CDR2 is SYGVKD. The CDR3 is CATRSGDQPQHF. The CDR3 DNA reads as TGTGCCACAAGATCTGGGGATCAGCCCCAGCATTTT.

This clonotype showed up many times. V is TRBV12-3 or TRBV12-4 and J is TRBJ2-7, with a possible D match to TRBD1 (6 bases). This CDR3 has 14 amino acids. Trimming shortened V by 2 bases and J by 3 bases, and 11 bases separated the two germline ends. The CDR3 reads CASSLLGTLYEQYF. The CDR3 nucleotides are TGTGCCAGCAGTTTATTAGGGACACTCTACGAGCAGTACTTC.

This chain joins TRBV4-2 and TRBJ2-5; 11 bases line up with TRBD2. With V trimmed by 6 bases and J by 1 base, 7 bases remained unmatched. The CDR3 consists of 16 residues. The germline CDR1 and CDR2 sequences are LGHNA and YNFKEQ. The CDR3 protein is CASSLTSGTPQETQYF. The CDR3 DNA is TGTGCCAGCAGTCTGACTAGCGGGACCCCCCAAGAGACCCAGTACTTC.

This chain joins TRBV6-4 and TRBJ2-2; D is uncertain. The germline V and J ends were trimmed by 5 bases and 6 bases, with 13 bases remaining between them. CDR1 is MRHNA and CDR2 is SNTAGT in the germline V gene. The CDR3 totals 14 residues. The CDR3 reads CASSPSWVSGELFF. The DNA for the CDR3 is TGTGCCAGCAGTCCCTCTTGGGTATCCGGGGAGCTGTTTTTT.

This clonotype appeared a few times. The chain carries TRBV6-5 and TRBJ2-5, with 8 positions matching TRBD2. The CDR3 spans 15 residues. V shed 6 bases, J shed 4 bases, and the junction held 10 bases outside the gene matches. Germline V gene data show CDR1 as MNHEY and CDR2 as SVGAGI. The CDR3 loop reads CASRASGLGVETQYF. The CDR3 nucleotides read TGTGCCAGCAGAGCATCGGGACTAGGAGTAGAGACCCAGTACTTC.

V is TRBV29-1 and J is TRBJ1-2; TRBD1 might be the D (6 bases). CDR3 length equals 14 residues. Germline V CDR1 and CDR2: SQVTM, ANQGSEA. V gave up 4 bases and J gave up 4 bases, with 16 bases separating them. The CDR3 DNA is TGCAGCGTTGGGGGGGGCACCTTTGGCTATGGCTACACCTTC. Translating gives CSVGGGTFGYGYTF.

Only a few counts were recorded for this clonotype. J is TRBJ1-2 and V is TRBV6-5, with 7 bases lining up with TRBD1. From germline, CDR1 is MNHEY and CDR2 SVGAGI. Trimming removed 4 bases from V and 2 bases from J; junction bases left unmatched: 7. The CDR3 sequence is 15 residues long. The CDR3 here is CASSFWNRGNYGYTF. CDR3 DNA sequence: TGTGCCAGCAGTTTCTGGAACAGGGGAAACTATGGCTACACCTTC.

This clonotype occurred a few times. The chain couples TRBV29-1 to TRBJ1-2; 9 nucleotides match TRBD1. Unmatched junction bases numbered 7, after V lost 3 bases and J lost 8 bases. The CDR3 sequence is 13 residues long. The germline V gene has CDR1 SQVTM and CDR2 ANQGSEA. CDR3 protein: CSVDDRTGAGYTF. The CDR3 nucleotides are TGCAGCGTTGACGATCGGACAGGGGCGGGCTACACCTTC.

This clonotype was found a few times. The CDR3 here is CSVDQAGTLEHEQYF. CDR3 DNA sequence: TGCAGCGTTGATCAGGCAGGGACCCTCGAGCACGAGCAGTACTTC. V is TRBV29-1 and J is TRBJ2-7; possibly TRBD1 or TRBD2 for D (5 bases each). Trimming cost V 3 bases and J 5 bases, with 20 bases left between them. CDR3 size: 15 residues. In germline, CDR1 is SQVTM, CDR2 ANQGSEA.

The chain recombines TRBV29-1 with TRBJ2-7; 11 bases line up with TRBD2. CDR1 and CDR2 from the germline V gene are SQVTM and ANQGSEA. The CDR3 totals 16 residues. The J segment lost 6 bases and the V segment lost 0 bases, leaving 10 bases of the junction unmatched. The CDR3 sequence: CSVEDSLSGRDSEQYF. The DNA for the CDR3 is TGCAGCGTTGAAGATTCTCTTAGCGGGAGGGATTCCGAGCAGTACTTC.

This clonotype was counted only a few times. The chain uses TRBV12-3 or TRBV12-4 and TRBJ2-2; 10 bases map to TRBD1. The CDR3 is 13 residues long. With V trimmed by 6 bases and J by 6 bases, 1 base remained unmatched. The CDR3: CASRDRGPGELFF. The CDR3 DNA reads as TGTGCCAGCAGAGACAGGGGGCCCGGGGAGCTGTTTTTT.

The sample holds a few counts of this clonotype. The V call is TRBV3-1, the J call TRBJ1-1, with 7 bases that match TRBD1. V gave up 5 bases and J gave up 2 bases; unmatched junction bases: 5. The CDR3 runs to 14 residues. Germline V gene data show CDR1 as LGHDT and CDR2 as YNNKEL (reference sequence). CDR3 sequence (DNA): TGTGCCAGCAGCACAAGACAGGGCAACACTGAAGCTTTCTTT. It specifies CASSTRQGNTEAFF.

The chain employs TRBV7-6 and TRBJ1-6; 7 bases agree with TRBD1. V was clipped by 3 bases and J by 3 bases; unmatched bases: 2. Germline CDR1 SGHVS, CDR2 FNYEAQ. The CDR3 is made up of 15 amino acids. The CDR3 DNA follows: TGTGCCAGCAGCTTGAACAGGGGCTATAATTCACCCCTCCACTTT. It yields the protein CASSLNRGYNSPLHF.

The chain recombines TRBV29-1 with TRBJ2-5; 9 bases align to TRBD2. The germline CDR1 and CDR2 sequences are SQVTM and ANQGSEA. Germline trimming cut 5 bases from V and 3 bases from J; bases unmatched to any gene: 7. This CDR3 contains 14 residues. The CDR3 bases are TGCAGCGTTTCGAGCGGGAGGACCAAAGAGACCCAGTACTTC. It translates to CSVSSGRTKETQYF.